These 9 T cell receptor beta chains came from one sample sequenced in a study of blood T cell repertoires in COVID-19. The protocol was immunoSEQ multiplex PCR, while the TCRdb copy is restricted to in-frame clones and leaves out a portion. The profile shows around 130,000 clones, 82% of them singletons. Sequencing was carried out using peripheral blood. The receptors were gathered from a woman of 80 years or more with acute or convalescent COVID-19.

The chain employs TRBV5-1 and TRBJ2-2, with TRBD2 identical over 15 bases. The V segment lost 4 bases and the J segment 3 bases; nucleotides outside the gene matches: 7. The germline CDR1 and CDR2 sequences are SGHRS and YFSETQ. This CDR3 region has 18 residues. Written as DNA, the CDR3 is TGCGCCAGCAGCGGCGGACTAGCGGGAGGGCCGGACACCGGGGAGCTGTTTTTT. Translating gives CASSGGLAGGPDTGELFF.

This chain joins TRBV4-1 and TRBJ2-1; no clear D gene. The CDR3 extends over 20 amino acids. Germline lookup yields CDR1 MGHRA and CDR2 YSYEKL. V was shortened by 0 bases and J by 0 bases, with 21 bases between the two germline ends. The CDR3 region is CASSQDPPPWRSLSYNEQFF. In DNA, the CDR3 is TGCGCCAGCAGCCAAGATCCCCCCCCTTGGCGGTCCCTCTCCTACAATGAGCAGTTCTTC.

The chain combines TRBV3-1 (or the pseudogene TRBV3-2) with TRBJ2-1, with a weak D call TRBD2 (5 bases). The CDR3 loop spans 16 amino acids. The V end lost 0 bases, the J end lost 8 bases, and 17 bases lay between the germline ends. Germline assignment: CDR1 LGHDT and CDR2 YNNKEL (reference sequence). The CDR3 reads CASSQEPGIQWYEQFF. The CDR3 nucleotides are TGTGCCAGCAGCCAAGAGCCGGGGATACAATGGTATGAGCAGTTCTTC.

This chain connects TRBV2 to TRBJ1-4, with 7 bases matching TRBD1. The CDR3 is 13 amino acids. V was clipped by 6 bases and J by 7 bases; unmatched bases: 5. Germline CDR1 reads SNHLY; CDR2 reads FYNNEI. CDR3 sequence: CASRWTGGEKLFF. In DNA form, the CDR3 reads TGTGCCAGCAGGTGGACAGGAGGTGAAAAACTGTTTTTT.

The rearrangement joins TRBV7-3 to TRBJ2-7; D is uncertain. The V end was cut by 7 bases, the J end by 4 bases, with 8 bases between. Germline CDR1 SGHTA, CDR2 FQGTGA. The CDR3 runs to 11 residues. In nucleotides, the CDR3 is TGTGCCAGCATGAGAGTTTACGAGCAGTACTTC. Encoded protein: CASMRVYEQYF.

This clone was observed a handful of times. CDR3: CASSGLRDRVGNEQFF. CDR3 nucleotides: TGTGCCAGCAGCGGGCTCCGGGACAGGGTTGGGAATGAGCAGTTCTTC. The V and J genes are TRBV7-9 and TRBJ2-1; 9 bases map to TRBD1. Germline loops: CDR1 SEHNR, CDR2 FQNEAQ (reference sequence). After removal of 5 bases from V and 7 bases from J, the junction contained 12 bases not matched to a gene. This CDR3 contains 16 residues. Full variable domain (missing parts from reference TRBV7-9 and TRBJ2-1): DTGVSQNPRHKITKRGQNVTFRCDPISEHNRLYWYRQTLGQGPEFLTYFQNEAQLEKSRLLSDRFSAERPKGSFSTLEIQRTEQGDSAMYLCASSGLRDRVGNEQFFGPGTRLTVL.

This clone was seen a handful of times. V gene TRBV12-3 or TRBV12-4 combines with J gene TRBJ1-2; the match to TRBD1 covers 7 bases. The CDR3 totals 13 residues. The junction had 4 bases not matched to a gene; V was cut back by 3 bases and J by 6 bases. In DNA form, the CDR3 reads TGTGCCAGCAGTTTTAACAGGGGTCATGGCTACACCTTC. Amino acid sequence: CASSFNRGHGYTF.

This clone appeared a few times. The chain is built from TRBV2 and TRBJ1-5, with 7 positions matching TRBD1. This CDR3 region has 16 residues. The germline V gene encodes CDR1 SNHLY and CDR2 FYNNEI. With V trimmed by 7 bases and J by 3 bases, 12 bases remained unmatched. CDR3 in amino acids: CASIESLGQVNQPQHF. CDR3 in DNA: TGTGCCAGCATTGAGTCCCTAGGACAGGTCAATCAGCCCCAGCATTTT.

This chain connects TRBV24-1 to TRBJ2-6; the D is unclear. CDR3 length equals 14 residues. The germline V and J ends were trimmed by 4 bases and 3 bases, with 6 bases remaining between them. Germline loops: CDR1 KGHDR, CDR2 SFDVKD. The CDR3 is CATSEADGANVLTF. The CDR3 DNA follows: TGTGCCACCAGTGAGGCTGATGGGGCCAACGTCCTGACTTTC.